This TCR beta chain was captured in a study of blood T cell repertoires in COVID-19 (dated by TCRdb to about 2020). Regarding the research as a whole: Collaborator samples came from the United States, Italy and Spain and covered acute and convalescent phases of COVID-19. A freely available public database, intended as a resource for researchers studying the immune response to SARS-CoV-2, is where the repertoires were released. The material from the prospective study consisted of cDNA or gDNA derived from T cells, B-cell-depleted T cells, or PBMCs. Where available, HLA class I and class II types were taken from metadata supplied by the sample provider and were not determined by assay-based typing. Samples were obtained from the ongoing ImmuneRACE study (first 160 participants) and from 1,254 subjects provided by 6 global collaborators. Deeply sampled blood TCRbeta repertoires from subjects exposed to, actively infected with, or recovered from COVID-19 were included in the dataset. A de-identified subject ID, COVID-19 status, age in years and sex were almost always included in the sample metadata. Results the study describes overall, beyond this receptor: The amount of clinical and demographic metadata varied by source and participant and was provided uncurated.

For this clone: Its antigen is not yet known. No quality values exist for individual bases; no much larger clone is one base distant.

The immunoSEQ Assay, a bias-controlled multiplex PCR, was used to amplify TCRbeta CDR3 regions from genomic DNA. In the original analysis: Within the assay, amplification of reference gene primers was used to estimate how many nucleated cells each sample contained. To quantify the absolute abundance of each unique TCRbeta CDR3 rearrangement, sequence reads were collapsed and filtered. For each sample, productive Simpson clonality was calculated as the square root of Simpson's diversity index across productive rearrangements. TCRdb's version of the immuneACCESS table is confined to in-frame rearrangements and falls short of the full clone set. An unresolved V gene accounts for under half of the shortfall where checked; the remainder is of unknown origin. V and J calls and clone size are those listed in that table; D and trimming were worked out from the DNA. For this sample there are around 97,000 clones; roughly 87% appear just once. The top ten clones comprise 17% of the sample.

V drops 4 bases and J drops 0 bases, leaving 10 bases in between. The CDR3 contains 14 residues, cysteine and phenylalanine counted. Only CDR3 DNA remains: 42 bases, in frame from the first base. CDR1 GTSNPN and CDR2 SVGIG are derived from the germline V gene (reference sequence). Whole blood was collected in K2EDTA tubes by collaborating institutions according to the institutions' own protocols. Collaborator samples were shipped for TCRbeta analysis as frozen whole blood, isolated PBMCs, or DNA extracted from either sample type. The sequenced sample was peripheral blood. The receptor chain draws on TRBV30 and TRBJ1-5; too little of a D gene remains to name it. The sequence derives from a woman of 80 years or more in a cohort sampled during active COVID-19. The DNA is as follows: TGTGCCTGGACTCCGGGAAATAGCAATCAGCCCCAGCATTTT. This codes for CAWTPGNSNQPQHF.